A single T cell receptor beta chain is shown here with its context. Its antigen is as yet unknown. This sample is drawn from a study of cytomegalovirus exposure and HLA in healthy donors. Study-wide results and caveats: Researchers counted around 180 TCR beta chains as cytomegalovirus-associated. A few chains tied to CMV proved CMV antigen-specific in vitro.

13 Jbeta primers and 60 Vbeta primers were used for the PCR. Generated by immunoSEQ multiplex PCR, the TCRdb table keeps only in-frame clones and is missing some. The table lists about 120,000 clones, roughly 9% of them singletons, with over 2.5% in the top ten. V lost 5 bases and J lost 4; bases outside the gene matches: 6. Germline V gene sequence: CDR1 MNHEY, CDR2 SVGAGI. This CDR3 has 14 amino acids. Sequences were obtained from PBMCs. This TCR came from a man younger than 40 in good health and CMV-seronegative. The rearrangement joins TRBV6-5 to TRBJ1-1; 8 bases match TRBD1. This CDR3 reads CASSMDRAGTEAFF. The CDR3 nucleotides are TGTGCCAGCAGTATGGACAGGGCCGGCACTGAAGCTTTCTTT.